The T cell receptor beta chain under discussion was sequenced for a study of T cell clonality in common variable immunodeficiency. In this sample, this clone turned up many times. Its matching antigen is unknown. The read gets to within 3 residues of the CDR3 end, and the germline J gene fills in the rest. The study, taken as a whole, reports: Repertoire-complication correlations in CVID were limited by patient heterogeneity.

This CDR3 has 14 residues. The V and J ends lost 3 bases and 5 bases, in that order; junction bases with no gene match: 4. Germline values: CDR1 MNHNS, CDR2 SASEGT. Each donor provided about 4.5 to 8.5 ml of heparinized whole blood. Only in-frame clones appear in the TCRdb table, and some are missing; sequencing was by immunoSEQ multiplex PCR. Singletons are absent from the sample, which has roughly 50,000 clones. The clonotype comes from a person aged 18-69 years in good health. Sequenced material: peripheral blood mononuclear cells. V usage is TRBV6-1 and J usage is TRBJ2-1; 7 bases are a match to TRBD2. Incomplete CDR3 DNA: TGTGCCAGCAGTGACAGCGGGAATCACAATGAG. Amino acid sequence: CASSDSGNHNE. The CDR3 in full is CASSDSGNHNEQFF.